Below, 7 T cell receptor beta chains from the same sample are listed, as sequenced in a study of blood T cell repertoires in COVID-19. TCRdb's table, derived via immunoSEQ multiplex PCR, lists solely in-frame clones and lacks some. The sample lists roughly 290,000 clones, 89% occurring once. The sample comprised PBMCs or T cells enriched from blood (not recorded which). Every receptor here comes from a woman in her 40s who had recovered from COVID-19.

The genes are TRBV2 and TRBJ2-1; 7 nucleotides agree with TRBD1. The CDR3 length is 13 residues. Unmatched junction bases numbered 8, after V lost 6 bases and J lost 9 bases. The germline CDR1 and CDR2 sequences are SNHLY and FYNNEI. The CDR3 bases are TGTGCCAGCAGCGCACAGGGGTTGGGTGAGCAGTTCTTC. It is translated as CASSAQGLGEQFF.

This rearrangement joins TRBV15 to TRBJ1-4; D is unresolved. Germline V gene data show CDR1 as LNHNV and CDR2 as YYDKDF (reference sequence). The germline V and J ends were trimmed by 0 bases and 8 bases, with 10 bases remaining between them. The CDR3 runs to 14 residues. The CDR3 loop is CATSRDIVAEKLFF. The DNA of the CDR3 is TGTGCCACCAGCAGAGATATAGTAGCCGAAAAACTGTTTTTT.

J is TRBJ1-5 and V is TRBV10-2; maybe TRBD1 (5 bases). The germline CDR1 and CDR2 sequences are WSHSY and SAAADI. V was cut by 2 bases and J by 4 bases, with 6 bases left in between. This CDR3 is built from 13 residues. CDR3 residues: CASSEGGNQPQHF. In DNA, the CDR3 is TGCGCCAGCAGTGAGGGGGGGAATCAGCCCCAGCATTTT.

The rearrangement joins TRBV1 to TRBJ1-2; the tabulated D call, TRBD1, remains unverified against the DNA. TRBV1 is noted as a pseudogene. This CDR3 has 18 amino acids. CDR3 nucleotides: TGCACCAGCAGCCAATATCGAGGGGGCTGGGTTTCTAACTATGGCTACACCTTC. It translates to CTSSQYRGGWVSNYGYTF.

The V gene is TRBV21-1, the J gene TRBJ2-2; the D call in the table, TRBD1, was not verified against the DNA. TRBV21-1 is a pseudogene locus. This CDR3 comprises 19 residues. Here the CDR3 reads CASSTPQGGGQGRSGELFF. In DNA, the CDR3 is TGTGCCAGCAGCACACCCCAGGGAGGAGGACAGGGTCGGTCCGGGGAGCTGTTTTTT.

The V call is TRBV4-1, the J call TRBJ2-7, with 7 bases matching TRBD1. CDR1 is MGHRA, CDR2 YSYEKL, per germline. The CDR3 has 13 residues. The ends lost 4 bases at V and 6 bases at J; junction bases unmatched: 6. CDR3 coding DNA: TGCGCCAGCAGCCGTGCCAGGGACAGCGAGCAGTACTTC. Translation: CASSRARDSEQYF.

The rearrangement links TRBV2 to TRBJ2-2; D possibly corresponds to TRBD2 (5 bases). This CDR3 region has 13 residues. CDR1 is SNHLY and CDR2 is FYNNEI in the germline V gene. V was clipped by 6 bases and J by 4 bases, with 9 bases between them. The CDR3 coding sequence is TGTGCCAGCAGCGAACGGGGCACCGGGGAGCTGTTTTTT. Translating it yields CASSERGTGELFF.